The 32 T cell receptor beta chains listed next were all sequenced from one sample in a study of shared clonotypes between healthy human individuals. Here immunoSEQ multiplex PCR was the method, and the copy in TCRdb shows in-frame clones only, minus some. The table includes some 490,000 clones, approximately 82% detected once. What was sequenced was PBMCs. The source of these receptors is a woman in her thirties or forties in good health. Some clones in this sample may be carry-over from other donors' samples.

The chain employs TRBV28 and TRBJ1-4, with D possibly TRBD1 on 5 matching bases. Deletions cut 3 bases from V and 4 bases from J, with 9 bases between. The germline V gene encodes CDR1 MDHEN and CDR2 SYDVKM. The CDR3 contains 14 residues. Here the CDR3 reads CASSFRGNNEKLFF. The DNA of the CDR3 is TGTGCCAGCAGTTTTCGGGGGAATAATGAAAAACTGTTTTTT.

The chain carries TRBV6-1 and TRBJ1-5; D is unclear. This CDR3 is built from 15 residues. The ends were cut back, 3 bases at V and 0 bases at J, with 9 bases in the middle. Germline V gene data show CDR1 as MNHNS and CDR2 as SASEGT. The CDR3 DNA is TGTGCCAGCAGTGAGGGTGGTTATAGCAATCAGCCCCAGCATTTT. Translated: CASSEGGYSNQPQHF.

J is TRBJ1-4 and V is TRBV29-1, with TRBD1 identical over 10 bases. Per the germline V gene, CDR1 is SQVTM and CDR2 is ANQGSEA. CDR3 length: 14 residues. J gave up 8 bases and V 6 bases, and 9 bases lay outside the gene matches. The chain's CDR3 is CSVLDRGNGEKLFF. Here the CDR3 DNA reads TGCAGCGTGCTGGACAGGGGGAACGGAGAAAAACTGTTTTTT.

This clone was seen a handful of times. The gene calls are TRBV5-1 and TRBJ2-7; no clear D. Germline V gene sequence: CDR1 SGHRS, CDR2 YFSETQ. The V end was cut by 2 bases, the J end by 3 bases, with 9 bases between. The CDR3 has 13 residues. CDR3 amino acids: CASSFTGGYEQYF. The CDR3 coding sequence is TGCGCCAGCAGCTTCACGGGTGGCTACGAGCAGTACTTC. The complete variable domain, with remaining parts taken from reference TRBV5-1 and TRBJ2-7, reads KAGVTQTPRYLIKTRGQQVTLSCSPISGHRSVSWYQQTPGQGLQFLFEYFSETQRNKGNFPGRFSGRQFSNSRSEMNVSTLELGDSALYLCASSFTGGYEQYFGPGTRLTVT.

The V and J genes are TRBV28 and TRBJ1-5, with 8 bases identical to TRBD1. The CDR3 covers 16 residues. Germline CDR1 is MDHEN and CDR2 is SYDVKM. V was pared by 7 bases and J by 7 bases, with 15 bases of the junction left unmatched. The CDR3 is CASTPKRAGGMQPQHF. In nucleotides, the CDR3 is TGTGCCAGCACCCCAAAGCGGGCAGGGGGCATGCAGCCCCAGCATTTT.

This sequence joins TRBV5-4 and TRBJ2-5; a possible D gene is TRBD1 (5 bases). This CDR3 comprises 14 residues. Trimming shortened V by 0 bases and J by 2 bases, and 8 bases separated the two germline ends. Germline V gene sequence: CDR1 SGHNT, CDR2 YYREEE (reference sequence). CDR3 bases: TGTGCCAGCAGCTTGGCAGGGCGGCAAGAGACCCAGTACTTC. Protein sequence: CASSLAGRQETQYF.

The rearrangement joins TRBV9 to TRBJ2-5; 7 bases fit TRBD1. CDR3 length: 17 residues. After removal of 3 bases from V and 3 bases from J, the junction contained 14 bases not matched to a gene. The germline V gene encodes CDR1 SGDLS and CDR2 YYNGEE. The CDR3 loop reads CASSDTRQGRDKETQYF. The CDR3 nucleotides read TGTGCCAGCAGCGACACGAGACAGGGTAGGGATAAAGAGACCCAGTACTTC.

DNA of the CDR3: TGTGCCATCAGTGAGTCGAGGGCAGGGCAAAGGGTGAACACTGAAGCTTTCTTT. Protein sequence: CAISESRAGQRVNTEAFF. The rearrangement joins TRBV10-3 to TRBJ1-1; a weak D match, TRBD1 (5 bases). The germline gives CDR1 ENHRY, CDR2 SYGVKD. V lost 0 bases and J lost 0, with 17 bases in between. The length of the CDR3 is 18 residues.

The chain employs TRBV7-3 and TRBJ1-3; the D is unclear. Trimming removed 5 bases at V and 0 bases at J, with 8 bases between. The CDR3 is 14 amino acids. CDR1 SGHTA and CDR2 FQGTGA come from the germline V gene. The CDR3 DNA is TGTGCCAGCAGCCCCACCAGCTCTGGAAACACCATATATTTT. This sequence encodes CASSPTSSGNTIYF.

The V call is TRBV5-4, the J call TRBJ1-1, with TRBD1 as a possible D gene (5 bases). Germline CDR1 SGHNT, CDR2 YYREEE (reference sequence). The CDR3 spans 15 residues. Deletions cut 4 bases from V and 4 bases from J, with 17 bases between. The CDR3 here is CASSRRGWDGTEAFF. The CDR3 DNA sequence: TGTGCCAGCAGCAGGAGGGGATGGGACGGCACTGAAGCTTTCTTT.

The chain employs TRBV28 and TRBJ1-2; D perhaps matches TRBD1 (6 bases). Trimming shortened V by 8 bases and J by 5 bases, and 24 bases separated the two germline ends. The CDR3 contains 16 residues. The germline CDR1 and CDR2 sequences are MDHEN and SYDVKM. This CDR3 is CASLRRGAVGSYGYTF. The CDR3 region has the DNA TGTGCCAGCCTTAGGAGGGGGGCAGTTGGTTCGTATGGCTACACCTTC.

The V and J genes are TRBV6-4 and TRBJ2-1; 7 bases line up with TRBD1. J gave up 10 bases and V 3 bases, and 6 bases lay outside the gene matches. Germline V gene data show CDR1 as MRHNA and CDR2 as SNTAGT. The CDR3 has 13 amino acids. The CDR3 nucleotides are TGTGCCAGCAGTGAAGGGGGCGTCCAGGAGCAGTTCTTC. Translated, it gives CASSEGGVQEQFF.

The rearrangement joins TRBV2 to TRBJ1-6; no clear D gene. CDR3 length: 15 amino acids. Trimming left V 3 bases short and J 3 bases short, with 9 bases between. Germline V CDR1 and CDR2: SNHLY, FYNNEI. The CDR3 bases are TGTGCCAGCAGTGAGTCCAGATACTATAATTCACCCCTCCACTTT. Its protein product is CASSESRYYNSPLHF.

The chain links TRBV5-1 to TRBJ2-7; 7 nucleotides align to TRBD2. J was trimmed by 3 bases and V by 5 bases; bases with no gene match: 8. CDR3 size: 14 residues. Germline lookup yields CDR1 SGHRS and CDR2 YFSETQ. The CDR3 region has the DNA TGCGCCAGCAGTCCGTCGGGGGGAGTCTACGAGCAGTACTTC. Translated, it gives CASSPSGGVYEQYF.

The rearrangement links TRBV29-1 to TRBJ2-5; D is undetermined. This CDR3 comprises 9 residues. The ends were cut back, 0 bases at V and 13 bases at J, with 6 bases in the middle. Germline values: CDR1 SQVTM, CDR2 ANQGSEA. The CDR3, as DNA: TGCAGCGTTGAAGATCATCCGTACTTC. Protein product: CSVEDHPYF.

J is TRBJ2-5 and V is TRBV27, with TRBD1 identical over 7 bases. V was clipped by 2 bases and J by 7 bases; unmatched bases: 10. This CDR3 region has 15 residues. CDR1 and CDR2 from the germline V gene are MNHEY and SMNVEV (reference sequence). The chain's CDR3 is CASSLGQVPLGTQYF. CDR3 sequence (DNA): TGTGCCAGCAGTTTAGGACAGGTCCCTTTGGGGACCCAGTACTTC.

The J gene is TRBJ2-3, the V gene TRBV7-3; D gene ambiguous. The CDR3 is 13 residues long. V was pared by 5 bases and J by 5 bases, with 11 bases between. The V gene's germline CDR1 is SGHTA and CDR2 FQGTGA. CDR3 nucleotides: TGTGCCAGCAGCGGCCTGAGATTAGATACGCAGTATTTT. It specifies CASSGLRLDTQYF. Combining the CDR3 with reference TRBV7-3 and TRBJ2-3 gives the whole variable domain GAGVSQTPSNKVTEKGKYVELRCDPISGHTALYWYRQSLGQGPEFLIYFQGTGAADDSGLPNDRFFAVRPEGSVSTLKIQRTERGDSAVYLCASSGLRLDTQYFGPGTRLTVL.

Worth noting for this clone: This may come from a read error, since a much larger clone is one base off. The same CDR3 can be traced to other DNA sequences in this sample. This rearrangement joins TRBV27 to TRBJ1-2, with D possibly being TRBD1 (6 bases). The germline V and J ends were trimmed by 5 bases and 8 bases, with 18 bases remaining between them. The germline CDR1 and CDR2 sequences are MNHEY and SMNVEV (reference sequence). This CDR3 is built from 14 residues. The CDR3 loop reads CASSPGQLPSGYTF. In DNA, the CDR3 is TGTGCCAGCAGTCCCGGACAGCTCCCATCCGGCTACACCTTC.

This sequence joins TRBV30 and TRBJ1-1, with a possible D match to TRBD1 (6 bases). Germline loops: CDR1 GTSNPN, CDR2 SVGIG (reference sequence). This CDR3 spans 13 amino acids. V lost 3 bases and J lost 4, with 12 bases in between. Here the CDR3 DNA reads TGTGCCTGGAGGCGAGGGGGACCCACTGAAGCTTTCTTT. Protein: CAWRRGGPTEAFF.

This chain links TRBV11-3 with TRBJ2-7; 8 positions agree with TRBD1. This CDR3 region has 16 residues. Per the germline V gene, CDR1 is SGHNT and CDR2 is YENEEA. The ends lost 5 bases at V and 5 bases at J; junction bases unmatched: 14. The CDR3 DNA is TGTGCCAGCAGCCCGACACCGGCGACAGGGGTCCACGAGCAGTACTTC. It is translated as CASSPTPATGVHEQYF.

This chain joins TRBV28 and TRBJ1-6; no definite D call. CDR3 length: 12 amino acids. Germline V lookup: CDR1 MDHEN, CDR2 SYDVKM. V was cut by 2 bases and J by 11 bases, with 7 bases left in between. The CDR3 sequence: CASSLRRPPLHF. In nucleotides, the CDR3 is TGTGCCAGCAGTTTACGGCGCCCACCCCTCCACTTT.

In the case of this clone: A much larger clone is a single base away; this may be a read error. The sample contains more than one DNA sequence encoding this CDR3. The V call is TRBV7-2, the J call TRBJ2-2; possibly TRBD2 for D (7 bases). The CDR3 has 16 residues. CDR1 and CDR2 from the germline V gene are SGHTA and FQGNSA. CDR3 protein: CASSTQGLPNTGELFF. As DNA, the CDR3 is TGTGCCAGCAGCACACAGGGACTACCCAACACCGGAGAGCTGTTTTTT.

The chain carries TRBV5-5 and TRBJ2-5, with 8 bases aligning to TRBD1. J was trimmed by 1 base and V by 4 bases; bases with no gene match: 6. CDR1 SGHKS and CDR2 YYEKEE come from the germline V gene (reference sequence). The CDR3 covers 15 residues. Written as DNA, the CDR3 is TGTGCCAGCAGCCAATACAGGGGGTTCCAAGAGACCCAGTACTTC. Translating it yields CASSQYRGFQETQYF. Supplemented by reference TRBV5-5 and TRBJ2-5, the full variable domain reads DAGVTQSPTHLIKTRGQQVTLRCSPISGHKSVSWYQQVLGQGPQFIFQYYEKEERGRGNFPDRFSARQFPNYSSELNVNALLLGDSALYLCASSQYRGFQETQYFGPGTRLLVL.

V gene TRBV18 combines with J gene TRBJ2-3, with D unclear. The V end lost 3 bases, the J end lost 6 bases, and 10 bases lay between the germline ends. Looked up from germline, CDR1 is KGHSH and CDR2 is LQKENI. The CDR3 loop spans 13 amino acids. In DNA form, the CDR3 reads TGTGCCAGCTCACCCAACTCGCTGGATACGCAGTATTTT. Protein product: CASSPNSLDTQYF.

The chain recombines TRBV19 with TRBJ1-5; D ambiguous. The CDR3 spans 15 residues. Deletions cut 3 bases from V and 1 base from J, with 10 bases between. Germline V gene sequence: CDR1 LNHDA, CDR2 SQIVND (reference sequence). As DNA, the CDR3 is TGTGCCAGTAGTATGGGGAAAACAAGCAATCAGCCCCAGCATTTT. Protein: CASSMGKTSNQPQHF.

The CDR3 sequence is CASSQRAHSDPDTQYF. Here the CDR3 DNA reads TGCGCCAGCAGCCAGAGGGCCCATTCCGACCCAGATACGCAGTATTTT. V usage is TRBV4-1 and J usage is TRBJ2-3, with D maybe TRBD2 (5 bases). The CDR3 is 16 residues long. The V gene lost 3 bases and the J gene lost 4 bases, with 17 bases spanning the gap. CDR1 and CDR2 from the germline V gene are MGHRA and YSYEKL.

The chain links TRBV21-1 to TRBJ2-7. TRBV21-1 is deemed a pseudogene. The CDR3 runs 17 residues. CDR3 nucleotides: TGTGCCAGCAGCAATCAGGACACCCTACGGGATGCCTACGAGCAGTACTTC. Protein: CASSNQDTLRDAYEQYF.

Only a few counts were recorded for this clone. Other DNA sequences in the same sample also yield this CDR3. This sequence joins TRBV5-4 and TRBJ2-3; TRBD1 matches 7 bases. The CDR3 covers 14 residues. CDR1 and CDR2 (germline): SGHNT, YYREEE (reference sequence). The ends lost 4 bases at V and 5 bases at J; junction bases unmatched: 7. CDR3 protein: CASSSRQGIDTQYF. The DNA of the CDR3 is TGTGCCAGCAGCAGCCGACAGGGCATAGATACGCAGTATTTT.

In regard to this clone: Distinct nucleotide sequences in the sample also encode this CDR3. The gene calls are TRBV18 and TRBJ1-2, with D hard to call. Trimming removed 6 bases at V and 6 bases at J, with 11 bases between. CDR1 and CDR2 (germline): KGHSH, LQKENI. This CDR3 is built from 12 residues. CDR3 sequence: CASSPQGDGYTF. DNA of the CDR3: TGTGCCAGCTCCCCTCAAGGCGATGGCTACACCTTC.

The chain has TRBV14 and TRBJ2-6, with 8 nucleotides matching TRBD1. Germline V gene lookup returns CDR1 SGHDN and CDR2 FVKESK. The CDR3 covers 17 residues. Germline trimming cut 4 bases from V and 2 bases from J; bases unmatched to any gene: 7. The CDR3 protein is CASSRYRGLTGANVLTF. For the CDR3, the DNA is TGTGCCAGCAGCCGCTACAGGGGGTTAACTGGGGCCAACGTCCTGACTTTC.

The table lists this clone with a few counts. The chain combines TRBV5-8 with TRBJ2-1, with D hard to call. V dropped 0 bases and J dropped 1 base, with 8 bases sitting between them. This CDR3 has 15 amino acids. CDR1 is SGHTS and CDR2 is YDEGEE in the germline V gene. The CDR3: CASSLAANSYNEQFF. In nucleotides, the CDR3 is TGTGCCAGCAGCTTGGCGGCTAATTCCTACAATGAGCAGTTCTTC.

The chain uses TRBV5-6 and TRBJ2-5; D remains unclear. CDR1 and CDR2 from the germline V gene are SGHDT and YYEEEE. There are 14 residues in the CDR3. V lost 0 bases, J lost 1 base, and 7 bases lay in between. CDR3 amino acids: CASSLGLIQETQYF. CDR3 bases: TGTGCCAGCAGCTTGGGACTGATCCAAGAGACCCAGTACTTC.